The 15 T cell receptor beta chains listed next were all sequenced from one sample in a study of cytomegalovirus exposure and HLA in healthy donors. The primer mix had 60 Vbeta and 13 Jbeta primers. The repertoire was sequenced with immunoSEQ multiplex PCR; TCRdb's copy has only in-frame clones and lacks some. The table includes under 60,000 clones, almost 85% detected once. Input material: PBMCs. These receptors were obtained from a man aged 50 to 59 in good health and CMV-seronegative.

Here the CDR3 DNA reads TGCGCCAGCAGCTTGGGACAGGGGGCCGACGAGCAGTACTTC. Translated, it gives CASSLGQGADEQYF. The V and J genes are TRBV5-1 and TRBJ2-7; 10 bases line up with TRBD1. Per germline, CDR1 SGHRS and CDR2 YFSETQ. The V segment lost 0 bases and the J segment 5 bases; nucleotides outside the gene matches: 2. The CDR3 is 14 amino acids.

The V call is TRBV23-1, the J call TRBJ2-2; D is possibly TRBD1 (5 bases). TRBV23-1 is known as an ORF, though its function is uncertain. The V and J ends lost 0 bases and 6 bases respectively, with 14 bases between them. This CDR3 has 16 amino acids. CDR3 bases: TGCGCCAGCAGTCAATCGAGAGCAGGGTGGTCCGGGGAGCTGTTTTTT. It translates to CASSQSRAGWSGELFF.

The chain joins TRBV11-2 to TRBJ1-6; perhaps TRBD1 as D (5 bases). Germline-derived CDR1 and CDR2 are SGHAT and FQNNGV. V was pared by 4 bases and J by 6 bases, with 13 bases between. This CDR3 has 15 residues. The chain's CDR3 is CASSWTIPLNSPLHF. The DNA for the CDR3 is TGTGCCAGCAGCTGGACAATTCCGCTTAATTCACCCCTCCACTTT.

Comment on this clone: Other DNA sequences from this sample encode an identical CDR3 as well. The gene calls are TRBV18 and TRBJ1-1; D not resolved. Germline V gene sequence: CDR1 KGHSH, CDR2 LQKENI. V gave up 3 bases and J gave up 2 bases, with 4 bases separating them. The CDR3 contains 12 residues. The CDR3 reads CASSPSNTEAFF. CDR3 DNA sequence: TGTGCCAGCTCACCCAGTAACACTGAAGCTTTCTTT.

V is TRBV14 and J is TRBJ2-5; possibly TRBD2 for D (5 bases). The CDR3 runs to 15 residues. V lost 0 bases, J lost 2 bases, and 10 bases lay in between. CDR1 is SGHDN, CDR2 FVKESK, per germline. DNA for the CDR3: TGTGCCAGCAGCCAAGAGAGGGCAACGCAAGAGACCCAGTACTTC. Translating it yields CASSQERATQETQYF.

This sequence joins TRBV15 and TRBJ1-5; 7 bases map to TRBD1. In germline, CDR1 is LNHNV, CDR2 YYDKDF (reference sequence). The V gene end was trimmed by 0 bases and the J gene end by 8 bases; junction bases not matched to a gene: 4. The length of the CDR3 is 14 residues. The CDR3 reads CATSRDQGDEPQHF. The DNA for the CDR3 is TGTGCCACCAGCAGAGACCAGGGGGACGAGCCCCAGCATTTT. Drawing the rest from reference TRBV15 and TRBJ1-5, the complete variable domain is DAMVIQNPRYQVTQFGKPVTLSCSQTLNHNVMYWYQQKSSQAPKLLFHYYDKDFNNEADTPDNFQSRRPNTSFCFLDIRSPGLGDTAMYLCATSRDQGDEPQHFGDGTRLSIL.

This chain connects TRBV19 to TRBJ2-1; weak D call: TRBD2 (7 bases). Between the trimmed V and J ends, which lost 1 base and 3 bases, there was a span of 16 bases. Looked up from germline, CDR1 is LNHDA and CDR2 is SQIVND (reference sequence). This CDR3 has 17 residues. CDR3 region: CASSIALPRGRYNEQFF. The CDR3 coding sequence is TGTGCCAGTAGTATAGCCCTCCCGCGGGGGCGCTACAATGAGCAGTTCTTC.

The genes are TRBV7-9 and TRBJ1-6; D not resolved. V lost 5 bases, J lost 8 bases, and 19 bases lay in between. Germline lookup yields CDR1 SEHNR and CDR2 FQNEAQ (reference sequence). This CDR3 is built from 16 residues. The CDR3 reads CASSRGGIGVDSPLHF. The CDR3, as DNA: TGTGCCAGCAGCCGCGGCGGGATCGGGGTAGATTCACCCCTCCACTTT.

This chain uses TRBV7-7 with TRBJ1-1; D perhaps matches TRBD1 (5 bases). Per the germline V gene, CDR1 is SSHAT and CDR2 is FNYEAQ (reference sequence). The CDR3 has 13 residues. V was cut by 4 bases and J by 1 base, with 7 bases left in between. The CDR3 region has the DNA TGTGCCAGCAGCTCTGACAGGAACACTGAAGCTTTCTTT. Amino acid sequence: CASSSDRNTEAFF.

Only a few counts were recorded for this clone. The chain has TRBV11-2 and TRBJ2-3; tentative D call: TRBD2 (6 bases). CDR1 and CDR2 from the germline V gene are SGHAT and FQNNGV. V gave up 4 bases and J gave up 6 bases, with 14 bases separating them. The CDR3 consists of 14 residues. CDR3 nucleotide sequence: TGTGCCAGCAGCTCCCTGGCGGGGTTGGATACGCAGTATTTT. Translating it yields CASSSLAGLDTQYF.

This chain joins TRBV7-2 and TRBJ2-7; 9 bases match TRBD2. V dropped 0 bases and J dropped 3; count of bases not matched to a gene: 9. Germline V gene sequence: CDR1 SGHTA, CDR2 FQGNSA. The CDR3 loop spans 17 amino acids. DNA of the CDR3: TGTGCCAGCAGCTTAGCGCTGAAAACTAGCGGGTTCTACGAGCAGTACTTC. Translated, it gives CASSLALKTSGFYEQYF. The variable domain in full, with the rest retrieved from reference TRBV7-2 and TRBJ2-7, is GAGVSQSPSNKVTEKGKDVELRCDPISGHTALYWYRQSLGQGLEFLIYFQGNSAPDKSGLPSDRFSAERTGGSVSTLTIQRTQQEDSAVYLCASSLALKTSGFYEQYFGPGTRLTVT.

This sequence joins TRBV6-4 and TRBJ2-1; TRBD1 agrees at 9 bases. CDR1 and CDR2 from the germline V gene are MRHNA and SNTAGT. The V segment lost 6 bases and the J segment 6 bases; nucleotides outside the gene matches: 9. This CDR3 region has 15 residues. CDR3 region: CASSPGTGRVNEQFF. CDR3 nucleotide sequence: TGTGCCAGCAGCCCCGGGACAGGGCGGGTCAATGAGCAGTTCTTC.

V is TRBV6-4 and J is TRBJ2-1; 10 positions match TRBD2. Germline CDR1 reads MRHNA; CDR2 reads SNTAGT. The trim removed 9 bases at V and 7 bases at J, leaving 12 bases unmatched. The CDR3 covers 15 residues. CDR3 sequence: CASSEGSGGPNEQFF. CDR3 bases: TGTGCCAGTTCTGAGGGTAGCGGGGGGCCTAATGAGCAGTTCTTC.

The V call is TRBV6-5, the J call TRBJ2-3; D gene ambiguous. The CDR3 sequence is 16 residues long. V was shortened by 2 bases and J by 3 bases, with 15 bases between the two germline ends. CDR1 is MNHEY and CDR2 is SVGAGI in the germline V gene. The CDR3 protein is CASSYGQNPATDTQYF. CDR3 nucleotides: TGTGCCAGCAGTTACGGGCAGAACCCAGCAACAGATACGCAGTATTTT.

In its sample, this clone was seen once. This chain links TRBV7-3 with TRBJ2-2; a weak D match, TRBD2 (6 bases). The germline CDR1 and CDR2 sequences are SGHTA and FQGTGA. Trimming left V 1 base short and J 0 bases short, with 9 bases between. The CDR3 spans 16 residues. The CDR3 spells CASSLIGGANTGELFF. As DNA, the CDR3 is TGTGCCAGCAGCTTAATCGGGGGAGCGAACACCGGGGAGCTGTTTTTT.